Shown below are 14 T cell receptor beta chains from a single sample sequenced in a study of cytomegalovirus exposure and HLA in healthy donors. Primers included in the PCR were 60 Vbeta and 13 Jbeta primers. Profiling relied on immunoSEQ multiplex PCR, and the TCRdb table lists in-frame clones only, not all of them. Of fewer than 150,000 clones listed, over 75% are singletons. Sequenced input: PBMCs. These receptors came from a man aged 50 to 60 in good health and CMV-seronegative.

J is TRBJ1-5 and V is TRBV7-9; a weak D match, TRBD1 (5 bases). The length of the CDR3 is 12 residues. Per the germline V gene, CDR1 is SEHNR and CDR2 is FQNEAQ (reference sequence). Trimming shortened V by 3 bases and J by 6 bases, and 6 bases separated the two germline ends. As DNA, the CDR3 is TGTGCCAGCAGCTTCGGGGGTCAGCCCCAGCATTTT. This codes for CASSFGGQPQHF.

The chain employs TRBV5-1 and TRBJ2-1; the match to TRBD2 covers 7 bases. V lost 3 bases to trimming and J lost 14 bases; unmatched junction nucleotides: 8. The CDR3 sequence is 12 residues long. In germline, CDR1 is SGHRS, CDR2 YFSETQ. The CDR3 reads CASSSPGTKEFF. The CDR3 bases are TGCGCCAGCAGCTCCCCCGGGACTAAGGAGTTCTTC.

The V call is TRBV19, the J call TRBJ2-1, with 7 bases fitting TRBD2. Germline CDR1 and CDR2: LNHDA and SQIVND (reference sequence). V trimming: 8 bases; J trimming: 5 bases; junction bases outside the gene matches: 15. This CDR3 comprises 16 residues. The chain's CDR3 is CASSLSSRGSHNEQFF. The CDR3 nucleotides are TGTGCCAGTTCCCTTAGTAGTCGCGGGAGTCACAATGAGCAGTTCTTC.

The rearrangement links TRBV28 to TRBJ2-2; perhaps TRBD2 as D (5 bases). The CDR3 is 15 amino acids. Per germline, CDR1 MDHEN and CDR2 SYDVKM. Trimming stripped 2 bases from V and 3 bases from J, with 10 bases between. Here the CDR3 DNA reads TGTGCCAGCAGTTTAGCCGGACTTTACACCGGGGAGCTGTTTTTT. Residues: CASSLAGLYTGELFF.

V gene TRBV11-2 combines with J gene TRBJ1-4; D not resolved. The germline V and J ends were trimmed by 0 bases and 11 bases, with 10 bases remaining between them. This CDR3 is built from 13 residues. Germline CDR1 is SGHAT and CDR2 is FQNNGV. The CDR3 DNA follows: TGTGCCAGCAGCTTAGACGGGAGGAGGAAACTGTTTTTT. It yields the protein CASSLDGRRKLFF.

The V and J genes are TRBV7-2 and TRBJ1-2, with 9 bases lining up with TRBD1. The V gene end was trimmed by 6 bases and the J gene end by 7 bases; junction bases not matched to a gene: 6. The CDR3 spans 13 residues. Per the germline V gene, CDR1 is SGHTA and CDR2 is FQGNSA. CDR3 nucleotide sequence: TGTGCCAGCAGACTAGGGACAGGGAGTGGCTACACCTTC. Protein sequence: CASRLGTGSGYTF.

The chain has TRBV18 and TRBJ2-7, with TRBD2 identical over 7 bases. From germline, CDR1 is KGHSH and CDR2 LQKENI. This CDR3 contains 19 residues. V gave up 6 bases and J gave up 0 bases; unmatched junction bases: 20. The CDR3: CASSPTPRASGTISYEQYF. Written as DNA, the CDR3 is TGTGCCAGCTCTCCAACCCCACGGGCTAGCGGCACCATCTCCTACGAGCAGTACTTC.

Only one count was recorded for this clone. The chain uses TRBV4-3 and TRBJ2-1; 10 nucleotides match TRBD2. In germline, CDR1 is LGHNA, CDR2 YSLEER. V lost 2 bases, J lost 1 base, and 5 bases stayed unmatched. The CDR3 spans 17 residues. CDR3 bases: TGCGCCAGCAGCCAATCACTAGCGGGGCTTTCCTACAATGAGCAGTTCTTC. Translating gives CASSQSLAGLSYNEQFF.

This sequence joins TRBV5-1 and TRBJ2-3; TRBD1 might be the D (7 bases). The V gene's germline CDR1 is SGHRS and CDR2 YFSETQ. This CDR3 spans 16 amino acids. V lost 4 bases and J lost 0, with 15 bases in between. DNA of the CDR3: TGCGCCAGCAGCGGAGGGACAGCATCTAGCACAGATACGCAGTATTTT. The encoded protein is CASSGGTASSTDTQYF.

This clone was recorded a few times. This chain uses TRBV7-9 with TRBJ2-5, with TRBD2 matching 9 bases. The J segment lost 2 bases and the V segment lost 4 bases, leaving 5 bases of the junction unmatched. This CDR3 comprises 15 residues. Germline lookup yields CDR1 SEHNR and CDR2 FQNEAQ (reference sequence). The DNA of the CDR3 is TGTGCCAGCAGCTCCTTCCTAGCGGGACAAGAGACCCAGTACTTC. Its protein is CASSSFLAGQETQYF.

V gene TRBV5-1 combines with J gene TRBJ2-7; tentative D call: TRBD2 (6 bases). CDR3 size: 16 residues. CDR1 is SGHRS and CDR2 is YFSETQ in the germline V gene. V was clipped by 0 bases and J by 3 bases, with 16 bases between them. The CDR3 DNA reads TGCGCCAGCAGCTTGGCCTCTGGGACTTCGCTCTACGAGCAGTACTTC. This encodes CASSLASGTSLYEQYF.

The chain is built from TRBV5-7 and TRBJ1-3, with D perhaps TRBD1 (6 bases). TRBV5-7 is marked as an open reading frame, function uncertain. The CDR3 consists of 16 residues. The V end was cut by 0 bases, the J end by 4 bases, with 14 bases between. CDR3 loop: CASSLVLQGSGNTIYF. The DNA for the CDR3 is TGTGCCAGCAGCTTGGTTCTCCAGGGGAGCGGAAACACCATATATTTT.

The chain employs TRBV7-9 and TRBJ1-5, with 8 bases aligning to TRBD1. The ends lost 3 bases at V and 0 bases at J; junction bases unmatched: 7. Germline-derived CDR1 and CDR2 are SEHNR and FQNEAQ (reference sequence). The CDR3 consists of 17 residues. CDR3 DNA: TGTGCCAGCAGCTTTGGGACAGGATTGTATAGCAATCAGCCCCAGCATTTT. It yields the protein CASSFGTGLYSNQPQHF.

V usage is TRBV10-2 and J usage is TRBJ1-5; possible D gene TRBD1, 6 bases. The CDR3 loop spans 12 amino acids. The V gene lost 2 bases and the J gene lost 9 bases, with 8 bases spanning the gap. The germline V gene has CDR1 WSHSY and CDR2 SAAADI. CDR3 in DNA: TGCGCCAGCAGTGAGCCCAGGGGGCCCCAGCATTTT. Protein: CASSEPRGPQHF.